This T cell receptor beta chain was sequenced in a study of cytomegalovirus exposure and HLA in healthy donors. 60 Vbeta and 13 Jbeta primers were used in PCR. TCRdb keeps only in-frame clones here, not all; method: immunoSEQ multiplex PCR. Found here are over 200,000 clones, more than 70% of them singletons; the top ten hold 1% to 1.5%. Findings and caveats of the study: There was a cluster of highly shared sequence variants that was likely a sequencing artifact. DRB1 had the most TCR associations and HLA-C the fewest, a later analysis found, with rates varying by HLA locus.

This clone appeared a single time. Its target is not known. The junction differs from germline at one of its ends, possibly a read error. Per germline, CDR1 SSHAT and CDR2 FNYEAQ (reference sequence). The CDR3 runs 16 residues. Sequenced: PBMCs. The V and J genes are TRBV7-7 and TRBJ2-3; D is perhaps TRBD2 (6 bases). This TCR was recovered from a human donor in good health. The CDR3 spells CASSLGSGQPVDTQYF. As DNA, the CDR3 is TGTGCTAGCAGCTTAGGTAGCGGACAACCAGTGGATACGCAGTATTTT.